The 17 T cell receptor beta chains below were found in one sample sequenced in a study of cytomegalovirus exposure and HLA in healthy donors. Here immunoSEQ multiplex PCR was the method, and the copy in TCRdb shows in-frame clones only, minus some. This sample yields roughly 73,000 clones, of which 85% to 95% are seen a single time; roughly 1.4% belongs to the top ten. Input material: PBMCs. All receptors derive from a man aged 18 to 30 in good health and CMV-seropositive.

This chain connects TRBV6-1 to TRBJ2-1; 12 bases are a match to TRBD2. This CDR3 spans 16 amino acids. Trimming removed 0 bases from V and 8 bases from J; junction bases left unmatched: 5. Germline V gene data show CDR1 as MNHNS and CDR2 as SASEGT. CDR3: CASSEASASGRDEQFF. The CDR3 bases are TGTGCCAGCAGTGAAGCGTCGGCTAGCGGGAGGGATGAGCAGTTCTTC.

The CDR3 DNA reads TGTGCCAGCAGTTTAGGGCACGGTGGCATTCAGTACTTC. It translates to CASSLGHGGIQYF. The chain carries TRBV28 and TRBJ2-4; D remains unclear. Germline V gene data show CDR1 as MDHEN and CDR2 as SYDVKM. V was clipped by 2 bases and J by 9 bases, with 11 bases between them. This CDR3 has 13 amino acids.

This clone was recorded only once. V is TRBV10-3 and J is TRBJ1-5; tentatively, D is TRBD1 (6 bases). CDR1 ENHRY and CDR2 SYGVKD come from the germline V gene. This CDR3 spans 16 amino acids. V lost 3 bases to trimming and J lost 0 bases, with 12 bases between them. For the CDR3, the DNA is TGTGCCATCAGTGATCAGGACAGCAATAGCAATCAGCCCCAGCATTTT. Residues: CAISDQDSNSNQPQHF.

Concerning this clone: The same CDR3 arises from other DNA sequences in this sample as well. The DNA for the CDR3 is TGCGCCAGCAGCTTGGGCGGAGAAGAGACCCAGTACTTC. This gives the protein CASSLGGEETQYF. This rearrangement joins TRBV5-1 to TRBJ2-5; D uncertain. This CDR3 is 13 amino acids long. The germline gives CDR1 SGHRS, CDR2 YFSETQ. The germline V and J ends were trimmed by 0 bases and 3 bases, with 6 bases remaining between them.

This chain uses TRBV6-5 with TRBJ1-1, with 7 bases that match TRBD1. CDR1 and CDR2 (germline): MNHEY, SVGAGI. The CDR3 has 15 residues. The junction had 7 bases not matched to a gene; V was cut back by 2 bases and J by 4 bases. DNA of the CDR3: TGTGCCAGCAGTTACCGTCCGACAGGGATCACTGAAGCTTTCTTT. Translation: CASSYRPTGITEAFF.

The chain uses TRBV5-1 and TRBJ2-7; 10 positions match TRBD2. Trimming cost V 0 bases and J 6 bases; bases outside gene matches: 6. In germline, CDR1 is SGHRS, CDR2 YFSETQ. This CDR3 spans 15 amino acids. The CDR3 DNA reads as TGCGCCAGCAGCTTGGATTCTAGCGGGAGCTCCGAGCAGTACTTC. It is translated as CASSLDSSGSSEQYF.

The count of this clone is one. The rearrangement links TRBV10-1 to TRBJ1-2; D is perhaps TRBD1 (6 bases). The CDR3 contains 15 residues. V was trimmed by 6 bases and J by 0 bases, leaving 14 bases between them. From germline, CDR1 is WNHNN and CDR2 SYGVQD (reference sequence). The CDR3 sequence is CASSRTAFSNYGYTF. The CDR3 coding sequence is TGCGCCAGCAGCCGGACAGCCTTTTCTAACTATGGCTACACCTTC.

The chain couples TRBV27 to TRBJ2-7; D is possibly TRBD1 (5 bases). The CDR3 is 15 amino acids. Trimming removed 2 bases from V and 4 bases from J, with 15 bases in between. CDR1 and CDR2 (germline): MNHEY, SMNVEV (reference sequence). The CDR3 loop is CASSLLGESPYEQYF. The CDR3 DNA is TGTGCCAGCAGTTTACTAGGGGAATCCCCGTACGAGCAGTACTTC.

This chain links TRBV6-1 with TRBJ2-7, with 11 bases that match TRBD1. J lost 6 bases, V lost 6 bases, and 7 bases had no gene match. This CDR3 spans 14 amino acids. Germline V CDR1 and CDR2: MNHNS, SASEGT. CDR3 DNA sequence: TGTGCCAGCAGCCCGTCCGGGACAGGGGGCGAGCAGTACTTC. This codes for CASSPSGTGGEQYF.

This chain joins TRBV28 and TRBJ2-7; the D gene is possibly TRBD2 (5 bases). Trimming took 6 bases from V and 2 from J, leaving 11 bases between them. Germline values: CDR1 MDHEN, CDR2 SYDVKM. The CDR3 covers 13 residues. CDR3 loop: CASRVGITYEQYF. CDR3 nucleotide sequence: TGTGCCAGCAGGGTCGGGATCACCTACGAGCAGTACTTC.

This clone was seen just once. V is TRBV19 and J is TRBJ2-1, with D maybe TRBD1 (6 bases). This CDR3 is built from 15 residues. V lost 9 bases and J lost 1, with 16 bases in between. Germline CDR1 reads LNHDA; CDR2 reads SQIVND (reference sequence). The CDR3 DNA reads TGTGCCAGCAATGGAGACAGGACGTCCTACAATGAGCAGTTCTTC. Translation: CASNGDRTSYNEQFF. The full variable domain, completed using reference TRBV19 and TRBJ2-1, is DGGITQSPKYLFRKEGQNVTLSCEQNLNHDAMYWYRQDPGQGLRLIYYSQIVNDFQKGDIAEGYSVSREKKESFPLTVTSAQKNPTAFYLCASNGDRTSYNEQFFGPGTRLTVL.

The chain recombines TRBV5-1 with TRBJ1-1; 7 bases line up with TRBD1. J lost 4 bases, V lost 4 bases, and 7 bases had no gene match. Germline CDR1 SGHRS, CDR2 YFSETQ. There are 14 residues in the CDR3. The CDR3 nucleotides are TGCGCCAGCAGCCCACGGACAGGACCCACTGAAGCTTTCTTT. It translates to CASSPRTGPTEAFF.

This clone turned up a few times. The rearrangement links TRBV2 to TRBJ1-5; D ambiguous. This CDR3 is built from 13 residues. V dropped 5 bases and J dropped 0 bases, with 5 bases sitting between them. Germline lookup yields CDR1 SNHLY and CDR2 FYNNEI. The CDR3 region is CASSLYSNQPQHF. The DNA for the CDR3 is TGTGCCAGCAGTCTCTATAGCAATCAGCCCCAGCATTTT.

The rearrangement uses TRBV6-5 and TRBJ2-7; no clear D gene. V lost 8 bases and J 5 bases, leaving 10 bases between the germline ends. Germline V gives CDR1 MNHEY, CDR2 SVGAGI. The CDR3 totals 11 residues. The CDR3 coding sequence is TGTGCCAGCGGCCTGCCCCACGAGCAGTACTTC. It codes for CASGLPHEQYF.

The rearrangement links TRBV6-1 to TRBJ1-5, with D hard to call. CDR3 size: 14 residues. In germline, CDR1 is MNHNS, CDR2 SASEGT. Trimming shortened V by 2 bases and J by 7 bases, and 12 bases separated the two germline ends. CDR3 protein: CASSESGIFQPQHF. The CDR3 region has the DNA TGTGCCAGCAGTGAATCGGGGATCTTCCAGCCCCAGCATTTT.

The V and J genes are TRBV2 and TRBJ2-3; 7 bases are shared with TRBD1. Germline V CDR1 and CDR2: SNHLY, FYNNEI. After removal of 6 bases from V and 4 bases from J, the junction contained 10 bases not matched to a gene. The CDR3 sequence is 15 residues long. The CDR3: CASSLSGQHADTQYF. CDR3 DNA: TGTGCCAGCAGCCTTTCGGGACAGCACGCAGATACGCAGTATTTT.

The chain has TRBV18 and TRBJ2-2; 8 bases fit TRBD1. The CDR3 covers 16 residues. Germline V gene data show CDR1 as KGHSH and CDR2 as LQKENI. Trimming at V came to 1 base and at J to 6 bases, leaving 7 bases not matched to a gene. The CDR3 DNA reads TGTGCCAGCTCACCACGTGACAGGGGATCCGCCGGGGAGCTGTTTTTT. It is translated as CASSPRDRGSAGELFF.